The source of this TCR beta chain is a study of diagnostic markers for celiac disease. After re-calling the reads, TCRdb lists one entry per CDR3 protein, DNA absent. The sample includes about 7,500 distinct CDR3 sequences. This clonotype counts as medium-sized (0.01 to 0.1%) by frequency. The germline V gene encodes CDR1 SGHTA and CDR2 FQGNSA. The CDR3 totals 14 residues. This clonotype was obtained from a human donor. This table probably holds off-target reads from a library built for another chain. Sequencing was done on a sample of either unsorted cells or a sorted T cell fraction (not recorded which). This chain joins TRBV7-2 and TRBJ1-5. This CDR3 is CASSFYDSDQPQHF.